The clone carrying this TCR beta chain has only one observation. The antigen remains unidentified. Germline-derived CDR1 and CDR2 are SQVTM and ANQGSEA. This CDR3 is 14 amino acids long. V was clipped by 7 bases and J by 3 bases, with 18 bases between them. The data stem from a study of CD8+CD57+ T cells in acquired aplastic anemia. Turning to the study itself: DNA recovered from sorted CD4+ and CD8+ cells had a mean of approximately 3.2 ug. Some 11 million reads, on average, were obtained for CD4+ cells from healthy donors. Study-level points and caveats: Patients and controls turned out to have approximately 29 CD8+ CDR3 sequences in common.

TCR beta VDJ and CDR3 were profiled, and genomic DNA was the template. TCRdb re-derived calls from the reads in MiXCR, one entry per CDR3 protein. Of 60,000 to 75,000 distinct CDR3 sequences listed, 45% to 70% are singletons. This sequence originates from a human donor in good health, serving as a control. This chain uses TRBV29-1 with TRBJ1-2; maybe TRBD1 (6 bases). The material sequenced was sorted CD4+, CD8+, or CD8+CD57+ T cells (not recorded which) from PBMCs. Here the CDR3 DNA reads TGCAGCGCCGTGAGTTCAGGGGCGGACTATGGCTACACCTTC. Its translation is CSAVSSGADYGYTF. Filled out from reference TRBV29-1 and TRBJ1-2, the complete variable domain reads SAVISQKPSRDICQRGTSLTIQCQVDSQVTMMFWYRQQPGQSLTLIATANQGSEATYESGFVIDKFPISRPNLTFSTLTVSNMSPEDSSIYLCSAVSSGADYGYTFGSGTRLTVV.